This TCR beta chain originates from a study of technical replicates of blood from a handful of donors. The table came from immunoSEQ multiplex PCR; TCRdb's copy has only in-frame clones and leaves some out. Found here are 56,000 or so clones, 93% of them singletons; the top ten hold about 3.9%. The CDR3 extends over 16 amino acids. Looked up from germline, CDR1 is LGHNA and CDR2 is YNFKEQ. J lost 13 bases, V lost 3 bases, and 18 bases had no gene match. The sequence was collected from a human donor in good health. Some clones in this sample may be carry-over from other donors' samples. Sequenced input: PBMCs. V gene TRBV4-2 combines with J gene TRBJ1-1; 9 bases agree with TRBD1. The CDR3 loop is CASSHLPGQGDISVFF. CDR3 bases: TGTGCCAGCAGCCACCTACCGGGACAGGGCGATATTTCGGTTTTCTTT.